The next 13 T cell receptor beta chains were all read from a single sample in a study of blood T cell repertoires in COVID-19. Repertoires were generated with immunoSEQ multiplex PCR, while TCRdb's copy carries only in-frame clones and drops some. The repertoire holds 35,000 to 45,000 clones, with more than 70% as singletons. The specimen was peripheral blood. Source of these receptors: a man in his 60s with active COVID-19.

The V call is TRBV5-5, the J call TRBJ1-1; unclear D gene. V lost 0 bases and J lost 0, with 9 bases in between. From germline, CDR1 is SGHKS and CDR2 YYEKEE (reference sequence). CDR3 length: 15 residues. In nucleotides, the CDR3 is TGTGCCAGCAGCTTGGCTGGCAGTTTGAACACTGAAGCTTTCTTT. Its protein is CASSLAGSLNTEAFF.

This sequence joins TRBV11-2 and TRBJ1-1; the match to TRBD1 covers 10 bases. Germline trimming cut 8 bases from V and 4 bases from J; bases unmatched to any gene: 7. The CDR3 has 14 amino acids. Germline V CDR1 and CDR2: SGHAT, FQNNGV. For the CDR3, the DNA is TGTGCCAGCTCCGGACAGGGGGAGTTCACTGAAGCTTTCTTT. Its translation: CASSGQGEFTEAFF.

V gene TRBV9 combines with J gene TRBJ2-3; no clear D gene. Between the trimmed V and J ends, which lost 0 bases and 0 bases, there was a span of 11 bases. The CDR3 is made up of 16 amino acids. The germline CDR1 and CDR2 sequences are SGDLS and YYNGEE. CDR3 DNA sequence: TGTGCCAGCAGCGTAGTCGAGGAAACAAGCACAGATACGCAGTATTTT. Its translation: CASSVVEETSTDTQYF.

The V gene is TRBV10-3, the J gene TRBJ1-6; 7 bases line up with TRBD1. Germline V gives CDR1 ENHRY, CDR2 SYGVKD. The CDR3 loop spans 15 amino acids. The ends lost 2 bases at V and 7 bases at J; junction bases unmatched: 5. The CDR3 loop reads CAISETGTENSPLHF. The DNA of the CDR3 is TGTGCCATCAGTGAGACCGGGACAGAAAATTCACCCCTCCACTTT.

V and J are TRBV2 and TRBJ2-3; TRBD2 is a possible D gene (6 bases). Trimming took 4 bases from V and 2 from J, leaving 16 bases between them. CDR1 is SNHLY and CDR2 is FYNNEI in the germline V gene. The CDR3 runs 16 residues. CDR3 residues: CASSGLGGTHTDTQYF. For the CDR3, the DNA is TGTGCCAGCAGTGGGCTGGGGGGAACCCACACAGATACGCAGTATTTT.

This chain uses TRBV7-3 with TRBJ1-2, with D perhaps matching TRBD1 (6 bases). The germline CDR1 and CDR2 sequences are SGHTA and FQGTGA. V lost 1 base, J lost 2 bases, and 11 bases lay in between. CDR3 length: 15 residues. CDR3: CASSLNAGANYGYTF. The CDR3 bases are TGTGCCAGCAGCTTAAACGCAGGGGCGAACTATGGCTACACCTTC.

This clone was detected once. The chain links TRBV7-9 to TRBJ2-7, with 11 bases lining up with TRBD2. The V gene end was trimmed by 5 bases and the J gene end by 0 bases; junction bases not matched to a gene: 3. CDR1 and CDR2 (germline): SEHNR, FQNEAQ (reference sequence). There are 15 residues in the CDR3. CDR3 in amino acids: CASSPGLAGSYEQYF. In DNA, the CDR3 is TGTGCCAGCAGCCCTGGACTAGCGGGCTCCTACGAGCAGTACTTC.

Details on this clone: An end of the junction does not agree with germline; a read error may underlie this. CDR3 loop: CASSLGTTDTQYF. CDR3 nucleotides: TGTGCTAGCAGCTTAGGTACTACAGATACGCAGTATTTT. The J gene is TRBJ2-3, the V gene TRBV7-7; no clear D. CDR1 is SSHAT, CDR2 FNYEAQ, per germline (reference sequence). The CDR3 is 13 residues long.

This chain links TRBV4-3 with TRBJ2-3; 9 positions agree with TRBD1. The CDR3 is 16 amino acids. Germline CDR1 and CDR2: LGHNA and YSLEER. Germline trimming cut 4 bases from V and 3 bases from J; bases unmatched to any gene: 8. CDR3 in DNA: TGCGCCAGCAGCCGAGAGACAGGGGGTTTAACAGATACGCAGTATTTT. The encoded protein is CASSRETGGLTDTQYF.

The chain recombines TRBV15 with TRBJ1-1, with a tentative D call TRBD1 (6 bases). The CDR3 contains 15 residues. V was cut by 1 base and J by 0 bases, with 9 bases left in between. Germline assignment: CDR1 LNHNV and CDR2 YYDKDF (reference sequence). The CDR3 protein is CATSRGWGLNTEAFF. The CDR3 DNA reads TGTGCCACCAGCAGAGGGTGGGGGCTGAACACTGAAGCTTTCTTT.

This sequence joins TRBV7-2 and TRBJ1-2; 8 bases align to TRBD1. This CDR3 region has 15 residues. Germline loops: CDR1 SGHTA, CDR2 FQGNSA. V dropped 6 bases and J dropped 9; count of bases not matched to a gene: 15. The CDR3 coding sequence is TGTGCCAGCAGAGAATCGGGACAGGTCCGGGAGAGCTACACCTTC. This translates into CASRESGQVRESYTF.

V and J are TRBV7-2 and TRBJ1-1; maybe TRBD1 (6 bases). Trimming took off 8 bases at V and 4 bases at J, with 14 bases between the two ends. This CDR3 region has 13 residues. Germline CDR1 reads SGHTA; CDR2 reads FQGNSA. CDR3 sequence (DNA): TGTGCCAGCGGGGGGGGCAGGGCCACTGAAGCTTTCTTT. Its protein is CASGGGRATEAFF.

The chain has TRBV5-1 and TRBJ2-1, with 7 bases fitting TRBD2. V was clipped by 0 bases and J by 6 bases; unmatched bases: 3. CDR3 length: 14 residues. Germline lookup yields CDR1 SGHRS and CDR2 YFSETQ. The chain's CDR3 is CASSLEGGSNEQFF. The CDR3 region has the DNA TGCGCCAGCAGCTTGGAAGGCGGGAGCAATGAGCAGTTCTTC.